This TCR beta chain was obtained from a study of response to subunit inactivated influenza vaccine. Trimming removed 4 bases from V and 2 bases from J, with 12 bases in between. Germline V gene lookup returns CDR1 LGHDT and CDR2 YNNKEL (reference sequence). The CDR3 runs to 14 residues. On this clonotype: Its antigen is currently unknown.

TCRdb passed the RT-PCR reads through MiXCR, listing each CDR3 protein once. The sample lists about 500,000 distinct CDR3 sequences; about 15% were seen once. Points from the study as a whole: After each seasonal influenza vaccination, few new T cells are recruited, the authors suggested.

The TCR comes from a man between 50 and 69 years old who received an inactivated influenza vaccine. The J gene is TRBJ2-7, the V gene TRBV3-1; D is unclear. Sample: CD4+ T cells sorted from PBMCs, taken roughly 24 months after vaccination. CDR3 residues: CASSPSSGPYEQYF. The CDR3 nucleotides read TGTGCCAGCAGCCCGTCCTCGGGTCCCTACGAGCAGTACTTC.